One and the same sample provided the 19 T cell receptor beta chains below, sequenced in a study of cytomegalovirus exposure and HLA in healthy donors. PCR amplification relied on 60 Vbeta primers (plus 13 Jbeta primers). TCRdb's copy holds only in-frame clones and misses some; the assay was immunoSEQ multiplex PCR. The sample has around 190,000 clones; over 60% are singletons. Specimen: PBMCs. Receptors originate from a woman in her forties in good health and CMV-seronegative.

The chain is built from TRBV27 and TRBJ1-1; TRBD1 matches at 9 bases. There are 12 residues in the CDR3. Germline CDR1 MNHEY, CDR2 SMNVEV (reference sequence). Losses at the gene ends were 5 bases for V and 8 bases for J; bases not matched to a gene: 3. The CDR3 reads CASSLGTGEAFF. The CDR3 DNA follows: TGTGCCAGCAGTCTCGGGACAGGGGAAGCTTTCTTT.

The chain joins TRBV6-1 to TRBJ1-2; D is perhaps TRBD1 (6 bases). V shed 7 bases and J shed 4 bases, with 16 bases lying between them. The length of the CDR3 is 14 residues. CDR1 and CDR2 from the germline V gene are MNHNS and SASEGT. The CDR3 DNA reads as TGTGCCAGCACTACGGGACACCTTAGCTATGGCTACACCTTC. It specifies CASTTGHLSYGYTF.

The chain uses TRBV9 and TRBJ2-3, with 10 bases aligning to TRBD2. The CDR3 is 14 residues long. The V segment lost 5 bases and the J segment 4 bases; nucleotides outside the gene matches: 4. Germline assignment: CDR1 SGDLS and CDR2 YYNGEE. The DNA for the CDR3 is TGTGCCAGCAGTGAGAGCGGGAGGGCAGATACGCAGTATTTT. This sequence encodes CASSESGRADTQYF.

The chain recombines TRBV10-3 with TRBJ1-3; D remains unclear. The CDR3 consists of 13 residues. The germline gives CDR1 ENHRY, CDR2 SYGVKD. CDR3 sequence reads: CATRLDSGNTIYF. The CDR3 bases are TGTGCAACCCGACTGGACTCTGGAAACACCATATATTTT.

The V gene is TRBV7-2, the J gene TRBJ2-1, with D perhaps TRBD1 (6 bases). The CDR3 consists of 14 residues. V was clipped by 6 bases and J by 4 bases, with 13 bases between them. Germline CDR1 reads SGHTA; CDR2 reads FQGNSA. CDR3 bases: TGTGCCAGCAGTCGCCTGGACAGATACAATGAGCAGTTCTTC. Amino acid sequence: CASSRLDRYNEQFF.

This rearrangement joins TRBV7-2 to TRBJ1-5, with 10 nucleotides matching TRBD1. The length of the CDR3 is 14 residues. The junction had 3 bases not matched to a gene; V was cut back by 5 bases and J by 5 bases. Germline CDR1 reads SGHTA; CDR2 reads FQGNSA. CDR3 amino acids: CASSVGTGDQPQHF. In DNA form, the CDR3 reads TGTGCCAGCAGCGTCGGGACAGGGGATCAGCCCCAGCATTTT.

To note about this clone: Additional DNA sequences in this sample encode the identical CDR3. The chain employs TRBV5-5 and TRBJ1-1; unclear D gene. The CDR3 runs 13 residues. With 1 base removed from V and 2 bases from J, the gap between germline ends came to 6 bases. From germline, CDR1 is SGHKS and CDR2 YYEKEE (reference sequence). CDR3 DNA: TGTGCCAGCAGCTTGTCAGTTAACACTGAAGCTTTCTTT. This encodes CASSLSVNTEAFF.

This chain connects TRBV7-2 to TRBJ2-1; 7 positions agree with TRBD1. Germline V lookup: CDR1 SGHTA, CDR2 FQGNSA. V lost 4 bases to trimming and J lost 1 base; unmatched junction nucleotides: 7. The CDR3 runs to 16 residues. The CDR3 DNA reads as TGTGCCAGCAGCTCGGGGACAGTACAGTCCTACAATGAGCAGTTCTTC. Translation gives CASSSGTVQSYNEQFF.

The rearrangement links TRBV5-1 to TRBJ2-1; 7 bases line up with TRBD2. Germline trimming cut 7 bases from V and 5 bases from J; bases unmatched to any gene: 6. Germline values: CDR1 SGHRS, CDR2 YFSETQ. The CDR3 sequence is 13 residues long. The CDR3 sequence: CASREDRNNEQFF. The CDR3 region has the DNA TGCGCCAGCCGGGAGGATAGGAACAATGAGCAGTTCTTC. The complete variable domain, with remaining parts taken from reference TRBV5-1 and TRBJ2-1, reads KAGVTQTPRYLIKTRGQQVTLSCSPISGHRSVSWYQQTPGQGLQFLFEYFSETQRNKGNFPGRFSGRQFSNSRSEMNVSTLELGDSALYLCASREDRNNEQFFGPGTRLTVL.

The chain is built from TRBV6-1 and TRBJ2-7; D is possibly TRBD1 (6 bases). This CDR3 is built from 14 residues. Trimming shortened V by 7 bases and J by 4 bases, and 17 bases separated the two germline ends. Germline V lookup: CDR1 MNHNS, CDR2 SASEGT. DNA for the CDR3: TGTGCCAGCATTCGACAGGCCCCGGGTTACGAGCAGTACTTC. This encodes CASIRQAPGYEQYF.

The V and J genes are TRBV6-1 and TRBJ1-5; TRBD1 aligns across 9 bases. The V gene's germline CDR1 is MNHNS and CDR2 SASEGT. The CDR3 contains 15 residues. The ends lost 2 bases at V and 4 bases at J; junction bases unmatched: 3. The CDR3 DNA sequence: TGTGCCAGCAGTGAAATGGGACAGGGTAATCAGCCCCAGCATTTT. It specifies CASSEMGQGNQPQHF.

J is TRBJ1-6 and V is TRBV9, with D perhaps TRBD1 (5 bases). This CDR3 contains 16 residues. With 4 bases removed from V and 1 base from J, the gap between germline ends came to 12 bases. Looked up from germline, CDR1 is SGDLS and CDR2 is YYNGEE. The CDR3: CASSPGPGSYNSPLHF. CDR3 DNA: TGTGCCAGCAGCCCAGGGCCGGGTTCCTATAATTCACCCCTCCACTTT.

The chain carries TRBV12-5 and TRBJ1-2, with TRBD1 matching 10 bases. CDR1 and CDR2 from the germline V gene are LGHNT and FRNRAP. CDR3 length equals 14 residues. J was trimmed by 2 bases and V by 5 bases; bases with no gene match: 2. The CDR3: CASGRTGGNYGYTF. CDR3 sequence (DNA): TGTGCTAGTGGTCGGACAGGGGGGAACTATGGCTACACCTTC.

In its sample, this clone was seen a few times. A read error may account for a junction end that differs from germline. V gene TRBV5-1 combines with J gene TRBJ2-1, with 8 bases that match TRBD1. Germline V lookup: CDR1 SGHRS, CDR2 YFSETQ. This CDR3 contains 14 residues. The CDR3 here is CASSPSLRSGGGLF. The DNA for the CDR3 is TGCGCCAGCAGCCCGTCATTACGCTCAGGGGGCGGGCTCTTC. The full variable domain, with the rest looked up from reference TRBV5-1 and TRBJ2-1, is KAGVTQTPRYLIKTRGQQVTLSCSPISGHRSVSWYQQTPGQGLQFLFEYFSETQRNKGNFPGRFSGRQFSNSRSEMNVSTLELGDSALYLCASSPSLRSGGGLFGPGTRLTVL.

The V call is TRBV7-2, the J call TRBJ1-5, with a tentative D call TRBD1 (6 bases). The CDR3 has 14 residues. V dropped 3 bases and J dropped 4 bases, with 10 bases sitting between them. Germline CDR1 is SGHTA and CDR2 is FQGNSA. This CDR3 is CASSFGQLNQPQHF. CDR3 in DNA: TGTGCCAGCAGCTTTGGACAGCTGAATCAGCCCCAGCATTTT.

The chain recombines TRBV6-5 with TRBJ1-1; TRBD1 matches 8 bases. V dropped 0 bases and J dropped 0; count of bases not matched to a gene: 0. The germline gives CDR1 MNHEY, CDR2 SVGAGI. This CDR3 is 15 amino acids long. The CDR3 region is CASSYSTGVNTEAFF. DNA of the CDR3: TGTGCCAGCAGTTACTCGACAGGGGTGAACACTGAAGCTTTCTTT.

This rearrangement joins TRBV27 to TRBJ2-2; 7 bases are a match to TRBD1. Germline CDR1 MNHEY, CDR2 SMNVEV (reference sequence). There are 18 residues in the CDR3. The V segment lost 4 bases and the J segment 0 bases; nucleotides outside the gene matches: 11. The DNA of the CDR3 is TGTGCCAGCAGTTACGGACCAGGACAGGTGACGAACACCGGGGAGCTGTTTTTT. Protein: CASSYGPGQVTNTGELFF.

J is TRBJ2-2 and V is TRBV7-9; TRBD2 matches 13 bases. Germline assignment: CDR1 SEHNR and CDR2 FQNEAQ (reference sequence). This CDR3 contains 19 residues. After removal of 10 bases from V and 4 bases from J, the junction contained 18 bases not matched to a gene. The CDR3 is CATSREGTSGTPGTGELFF. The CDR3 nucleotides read TGTGCCACCTCCCGAGAGGGGACTAGCGGGACCCCGGGCACCGGGGAGCTGTTTTTT.

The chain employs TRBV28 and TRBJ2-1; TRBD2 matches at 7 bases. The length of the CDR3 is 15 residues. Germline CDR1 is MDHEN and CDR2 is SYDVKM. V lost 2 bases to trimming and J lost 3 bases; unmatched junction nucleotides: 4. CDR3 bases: TGTGCCAGCAGTTTAGCGGGGGAGGGCTACAATGAGCAGTTCTTC. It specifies CASSLAGEGYNEQFF.